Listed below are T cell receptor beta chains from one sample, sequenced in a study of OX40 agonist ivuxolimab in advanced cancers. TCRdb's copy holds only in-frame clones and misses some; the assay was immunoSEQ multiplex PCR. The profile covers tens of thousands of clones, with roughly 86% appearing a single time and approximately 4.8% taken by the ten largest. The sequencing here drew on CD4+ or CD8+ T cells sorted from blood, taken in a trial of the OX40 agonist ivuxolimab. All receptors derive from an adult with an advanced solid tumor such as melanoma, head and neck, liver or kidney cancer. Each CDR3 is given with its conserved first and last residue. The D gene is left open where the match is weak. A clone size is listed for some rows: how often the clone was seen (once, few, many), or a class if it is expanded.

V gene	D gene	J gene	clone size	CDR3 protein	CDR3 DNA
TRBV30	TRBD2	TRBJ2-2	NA	CACNSGLAGYGELFF	TGTGCCTGTAACTCCGGCCTAGCGGGGTACGGGGAGCTGTTTTTT
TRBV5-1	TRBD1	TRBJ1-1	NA	CASSLGDRVDTEAFF	TGCGCCAGCAGCTTGGGGGACAGGGTCGACACTGAAGCTTTCTTT
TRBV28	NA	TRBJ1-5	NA	CASSLSQLSNQPQHF	TGTGCCAGCAGTTTATCACAGCTTAGCAATCAGCCCCAGCATTTT
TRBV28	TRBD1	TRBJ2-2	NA	CASSPGQYTGELFF	TGTGCCAGCAGCCCGGGACAGTACACCGGGGAGCTGTTTTTT
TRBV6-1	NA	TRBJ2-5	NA	CAHPPEQETQYF	TGTGCCCACCCGCCCGAACAAGAGACCCAGTACTTC
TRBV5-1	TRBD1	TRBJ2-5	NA	CASSRTGGREETQYF	TGCGCCAGCAGCCGGACAGGGGGGAGAGAAGAGACCCAGTACTTC
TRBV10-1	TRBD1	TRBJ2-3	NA	CASSEFGTGGARDTQYF	TGCGCCAGCAGTGAGTTTGGGACAGGGGGCGCGAGGGATACGCAGTATTTT
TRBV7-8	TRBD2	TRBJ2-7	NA	CASSQTSGSTYEQYF	TGTGCCAGCAGCCAAACTAGCGGGAGTACCTACGAGCAGTACTTC
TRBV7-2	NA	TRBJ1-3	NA	CASSFLSGNTIYF	TGTGCCAGCAGCTTTCTCTCCGGAAACACCATATATTTT
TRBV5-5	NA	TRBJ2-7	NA	CASSLSVGYEQYF	TGTGCCAGCAGCTTGTCCGTGGGATACGAGCAGTACTTC
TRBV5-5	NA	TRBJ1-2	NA	CASSLGQGISYGYTF	TGTGCCAGCAGCTTGGGGCAGGGAATCTCCTATGGCTACACCTTC
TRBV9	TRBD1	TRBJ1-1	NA	CASSVTGANTEAFF	TGTGCCAGCAGCGTGACAGGGGCGAACACTGAAGCTTTCTTT
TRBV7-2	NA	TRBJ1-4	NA	CASSLQAPATNEKLFF	TGTGCCAGCAGCTTACAGGCCCCTGCAACTAATGAAAAACTGTTTTTT
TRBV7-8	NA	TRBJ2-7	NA	CASSFSGGNEQYF	TGTGCCAGCAGCTTCTCAGGGGGGAACGAGCAGTACTTC
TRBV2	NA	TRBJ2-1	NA	CASTQVDEQFF	TGTGCCAGCACCCAAGTCGATGAGCAGTTCTTC
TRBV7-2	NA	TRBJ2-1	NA	CASSGWITSSYNEQFF	TGTGCCAGCAGCGGATGGATCACGAGCTCCTACAATGAGCAGTTCTTC
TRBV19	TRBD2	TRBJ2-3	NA	CASSSTSGGTDTQYF	TGTGCCAGTAGTTCGACTAGCGGGGGCACAGATACGCAGTATTTT
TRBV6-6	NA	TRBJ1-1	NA	CASISNRASVGTEAFF	TGTGCCAGCATTTCAAATCGGGCCTCCGTGGGCACTGAAGCTTTCTTT
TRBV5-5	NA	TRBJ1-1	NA	CASSLKTGNTEAFF	TGTGCCAGCAGCCTGAAAACAGGGAACACTGAAGCTTTCTTT
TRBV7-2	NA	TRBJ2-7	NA	CASRTHRDSYEQYF	TGTGCCAGCAGGACCCACAGGGACTCCTACGAGCAGTACTTC
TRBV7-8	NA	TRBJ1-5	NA	CASSSTWMGNQPQHF	TGTGCCAGCAGCTCGACATGGATGGGCAATCAGCCCCAGCATTTT
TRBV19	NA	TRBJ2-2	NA	CASAAGALNTGELFF	TGTGCCAGCGCCGCGGGGGCGCTGAACACCGGGGAGCTGTTTTTT
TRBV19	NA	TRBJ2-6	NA	CASSILGTVVGANVLTF	TGTGCCAGTAGTATTCTCGGCACAGTAGTCGGGGCCAACGTCCTGACTTTC
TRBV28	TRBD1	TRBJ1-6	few	CASSPTRDRTLPLHF	TGTGCCAGCAGCCCGACCCGGGACAGGACCTTACCCCTCCACTTT
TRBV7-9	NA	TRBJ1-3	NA	CASSLMASSGNTIYF	TGTGCCAGCAGCTTAATGGCGAGCTCTGGAAACACCATATATTTT
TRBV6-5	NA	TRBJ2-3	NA	CASSYGGRTDTQYF	TGTGCCAGCAGTTACGGGGGGCGTACAGATACGCAGTATTTT
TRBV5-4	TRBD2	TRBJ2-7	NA	CASSLRAGDPIYEQYF	TGTGCCAGCAGCTTGCGAGCGGGGGACCCGATCTACGAGCAGTACTTC
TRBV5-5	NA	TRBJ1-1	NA	CASSLASYGGLTLPEAFF	TGTGCCAGCAGCTTGGCGTCGTACGGGGGGCTCACCCTCCCTGAAGCTTTCTTT
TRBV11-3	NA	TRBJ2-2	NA	CASSQESGTGELFF	TGTGCCAGCAGCCAAGAGAGTGGCACCGGGGAGCTGTTTTTT
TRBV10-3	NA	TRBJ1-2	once	CAIRTPGGKNGYTF	TGTGCCATCAGAACCCCGGGAGGGAAGAATGGCTACACCTTC
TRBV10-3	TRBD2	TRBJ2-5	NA	CAISDSGGGFETQYF	TGTGCCATCAGTGATAGCGGGGGAGGATTTGAGACCCAGTACTTC
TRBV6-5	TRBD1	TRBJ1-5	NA	CASSLYRGSNQPQHF	TGTGCCAGCAGTTTATACAGGGGGAGCAATCAGCCCCAGCATTTT
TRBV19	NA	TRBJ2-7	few	CASSHTAYEQYF	TGTGCCAGTAGCCATACAGCCTACGAGCAGTACTTC
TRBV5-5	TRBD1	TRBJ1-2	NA	CASSVGTVGIGEGYTF	TGTGCCAGCAGCGTCGGGACAGTGGGAATCGGCGAGGGCTACACCTTC
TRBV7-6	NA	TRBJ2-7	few	CASSAPLANRYEQYF	TGTGCCAGCAGCGCCCCCTTGGCCAACCGGTACGAGCAGTACTTC
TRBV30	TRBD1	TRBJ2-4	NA	CAWSPQTGGVNIQYF	TGTGCCTGGAGCCCTCAGACAGGGGGAGTTAACATTCAGTACTTC
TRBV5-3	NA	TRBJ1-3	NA	CASSFSTVLGNTIYF	TGCGCCAGCAGCTTTAGCACAGTACTTGGAAACACCATATATTTT
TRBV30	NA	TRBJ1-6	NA	CAWSTGSSPLHF	TGTGCCTGGAGTACCGGCAGTTCACCCCTCCACTTT
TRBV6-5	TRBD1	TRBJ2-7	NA	CASSYGTSGTGYEQYF	TGTGCCAGCAGTTACGGCACCTCCGGGACAGGATACGAGCAGTACTTC
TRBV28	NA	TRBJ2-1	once	CASSSYNEQFF	TGTGCCAGCAGCTCCTACAATGAGCAGTTCTTC
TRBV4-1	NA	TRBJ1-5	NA	CASSQDSSGTGSSNQPQHF	TGCGCCAGCAGCCAAGATTCCAGCGGGACGGGTTCTAGCAATCAGCCCCAGCATTTT
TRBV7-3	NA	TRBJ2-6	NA	CASSSVSGANVLTF	TGTGCCAGCAGCTCGGTTTCTGGGGCCAACGTCCTGACTTTC
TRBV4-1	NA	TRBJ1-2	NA	CASSQVINSPNYGYTF	TGCGCCAGCAGCCAAGTGATTAACAGTCCGAACTATGGCTACACCTTC
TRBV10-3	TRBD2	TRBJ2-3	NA	CAISVASGESTDTQYF	TGTGCCATCAGTGTAGCTAGCGGGGAAAGCACAGATACGCAGTATTTT
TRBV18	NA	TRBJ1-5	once	CASSPSSLSNQPQHF	TGTGCCAGCTCACCTTCCAGCCTCAGCAATCAGCCCCAGCATTTT
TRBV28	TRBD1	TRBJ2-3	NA	CASSERTGGTDTQYF	TGTGCCAGCAGCGAAAGGACAGGGGGCACAGATACGCAGTATTTT
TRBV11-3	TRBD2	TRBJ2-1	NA	CASSLGLAGGPSNEQFF	TGTGCCAGCAGCTTAGGTTTAGCGGGGGGGCCGTCCAATGAGCAGTTCTTC
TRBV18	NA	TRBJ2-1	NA	CASSPPGFSYNEQFF	TGTGCCAGCTCACCACCGGGTTTCTCCTACAATGAGCAGTTCTTC
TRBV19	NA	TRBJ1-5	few	CASSVQGMSNQPQHF	TGTGCCAGTAGTGTACAGGGTATGAGCAATCAGCCCCAGCATTTT
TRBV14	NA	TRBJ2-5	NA	CASSMSLGQETQYF	TGTGCCAGCAGTATGAGTCTGGGGCAAGAGACCCAGTACTTC
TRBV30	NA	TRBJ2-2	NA	CAWKGVLSGELFF	TGTGCCTGGAAGGGGGTCCTATCCGGGGAGCTGTTTTTT
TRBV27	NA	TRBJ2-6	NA	CASSLWGSGANVLTF	TGTGCCAGCAGTTTATGGGGTTCTGGGGCCAACGTCCTGACTTTC
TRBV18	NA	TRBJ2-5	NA	CASSPLQGVKETQYF	TGTGCCAGCTCACCACTCCAGGGAGTGAAGGAGACCCAGTACTTC
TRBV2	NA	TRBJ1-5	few	CASRADNQPQHF	TGTGCCAGCAGGGCAGACAATCAGCCCCAGCATTTT